This TCR beta chain was identified in a study of shared clonotypes between healthy human individuals. Study-level background: A couple of women and three men aged 18 to 49 served as donors.

The germline CDR1 and CDR2 sequences are SGDLS and YYNGEE. The V gene lost 0 bases and the J gene lost 4 bases, with 13 bases spanning the gap. The CDR3 loop spans 15 amino acids. The test was conducted at deep level. Evenly divided among several immunoSEQ plates was the genomic DNA of each subset. Clones were sequenced by immunoSEQ multiplex PCR, and TCRdb holds only the in-frame ones, with some missing. Found here are 2 million to 2.5 million clones, more than 85% of them singletons; the top ten hold under 0.45%. The sample holds a few counts of this clone. The TCR originated in a man between 18 and 29 years old in good health. Some clones in this sample may be carry-over from other donors' samples. The V and J genes are TRBV9 and TRBJ1-1; no definite D call. Sample: naive CD4+ T cells from PBMCs. Subset reported: CD45RA+ positively selected. CDR3 amino acids: CASSVAAQSATEAFF. In nucleotides, the CDR3 is TGTGCCAGCAGCGTAGCGGCGCAGTCGGCCACTGAAGCTTTCTTT.